The 9 T cell receptor beta chains below were found in one sample sequenced in a study of cytomegalovirus exposure and HLA in healthy donors (TCRdb year 2017). To prepare the library, the immunoSEQ multiplex PCR assay was applied. The multiplex PCR relied on a mix of 60 forward primers for TCR Vbeta segments and 13 reverse primers for TCR Jbeta segments. The clones in this table, taken by TCRdb from immuneACCESS, are in-frame only. Not every clone is retained; where verified, under half of the shortfall comes from an unresolved V gene, and the cause of the rest is unknown. The sample data list under 200,000 clones, and around 80% of these were observed just once. The top ten clones comprise about 9.5% of the sample. The specimen was PBMCs. These receptors all come from a man between 18 and 29 years old in good health and CMV-seropositive.

V gene TRBV5-4 combines with J gene TRBJ2-7; tentative D call: TRBD2 (6 bases). V was shortened by 3 bases and J by 0 bases, with 7 bases between the two germline ends. Per the germline V gene, CDR1 is SGHNT and CDR2 is YYREEE (reference sequence). The length of the CDR3 is 13 residues. The CDR3 sequence is CASSSSVSYEQYF. The CDR3, as DNA: TGTGCCAGCAGCTCTAGCGTCTCCTACGAGCAGTACTTC.

J is TRBJ2-5 and V is TRBV6-5, with D possibly matching TRBD2 (5 bases). The V end was cut by 7 bases, the J end by 4 bases, with 19 bases between. Germline CDR1 and CDR2: MNHEY and SVGAGI. This CDR3 spans 15 amino acids. CDR3 DNA sequence: TGTGCCAGCAAACCTCAAGGCCGGGCGGGAGAGACCCAGTACTTC. The encoded protein is CASKPQGRAGETQYF.

This clone was counted between two and nine times. The chain employs TRBV15 and TRBJ2-7; 7 bases fit TRBD1. Per the germline V gene, CDR1 is LNHNV and CDR2 is YYDKDF (reference sequence). V trimming: 5 bases; J trimming: 0 bases; junction bases outside the gene matches: 4. The CDR3 spans 14 residues. CDR3 loop: CATSLDRNSYEQYF. Here the CDR3 DNA reads TGTGCCACCAGCTTGGACAGGAACTCCTACGAGCAGTACTTC. The entire variable domain, with the rest obtained from reference TRBV15 and TRBJ2-7, is as follows: DAMVIQNPRYQVTQFGKPVTLSCSQTLNHNVMYWYQQKSSQAPKLLFHYYDKDFNNEADTPDNFQSRRPNTSFCFLDIRSPGLGDTAMYLCATSLDRNSYEQYFGPGTRLTVT.

The V call is TRBV2, the J call TRBJ2-7; TRBD1 aligns across 8 bases. CDR1 and CDR2 (germline): SNHLY, FYNNEI. J gave up 5 bases and V 6 bases, and 6 bases lay outside the gene matches. This CDR3 has 13 residues. The DNA of the CDR3 is TGTGCCAGCAGGTGGGACAGGTCCCACGAGCAGTACTTC. Its translation is CASRWDRSHEQYF.

This clone was detected only once. V and J are TRBV6-1 and TRBJ1-2, with 9 bases lining up with TRBD1. The CDR3 runs to 14 residues. The junction had 5 bases not matched to a gene; V was cut back by 4 bases and J by 5 bases. Germline V lookup: CDR1 MNHNS, CDR2 SASEGT. DNA of the CDR3: TGTGCCAGCAGTGGCGGACAGGGGTTTTATGGCTACACCTTC. It translates to CASSGGQGFYGYTF.

The chain combines TRBV5-4 with TRBJ2-5, with 9 bases matching TRBD1. The CDR3 sequence is 16 residues long. Per germline, CDR1 SGHNT and CDR2 YYREEE (reference sequence). V lost 0 bases, J lost 4 bases, and 7 bases stayed unmatched. As DNA, the CDR3 is TGTGCCAGCAGCTTGGGACAGGGGGTACAATCAGAGACCCAGTACTTC. This codes for CASSLGQGVQSETQYF.

This chain links TRBV7-6 with TRBJ2-5; 8 positions agree with TRBD1. Germline CDR1 reads SGHVS; CDR2 reads FNYEAQ. This CDR3 contains 15 residues. J lost 5 bases, V lost 2 bases, and 7 bases had no gene match. CDR3 region: CASSLPPTGDETQYF. The CDR3 DNA sequence: TGTGCCAGCAGCTTACCACCGACAGGGGACGAGACCCAGTACTTC.

Points on this clone: Compared with germline, one end of the junction differs, possibly owing to a read error. The chain combines TRBV30 with TRBJ2-6; the D gene is possibly TRBD1 (5 bases). Germline CDR1 and CDR2: GTSNPN and SVGIG (reference sequence). The CDR3 has 13 amino acids. The CDR3 is CAWGRGGANGLTF. CDR3 sequence (DNA): TGTGCCTGGGGGCGTGGTGGGGCCAACGGCCTGACTTTC.

As DNA, the CDR3 is TGTGCCAGTAGTCCAGGACAGGGAGGTTCCTACGAGCAGTACTTC. As protein: CASSPGQGGSYEQYF. This chain uses TRBV19 with TRBJ2-7, with 8 bases matching TRBD1. CDR3 length: 15 amino acids. Germline loops: CDR1 LNHDA, CDR2 SQIVND (reference sequence). The trim removed 5 bases at V and 1 base at J, leaving 7 bases unmatched.